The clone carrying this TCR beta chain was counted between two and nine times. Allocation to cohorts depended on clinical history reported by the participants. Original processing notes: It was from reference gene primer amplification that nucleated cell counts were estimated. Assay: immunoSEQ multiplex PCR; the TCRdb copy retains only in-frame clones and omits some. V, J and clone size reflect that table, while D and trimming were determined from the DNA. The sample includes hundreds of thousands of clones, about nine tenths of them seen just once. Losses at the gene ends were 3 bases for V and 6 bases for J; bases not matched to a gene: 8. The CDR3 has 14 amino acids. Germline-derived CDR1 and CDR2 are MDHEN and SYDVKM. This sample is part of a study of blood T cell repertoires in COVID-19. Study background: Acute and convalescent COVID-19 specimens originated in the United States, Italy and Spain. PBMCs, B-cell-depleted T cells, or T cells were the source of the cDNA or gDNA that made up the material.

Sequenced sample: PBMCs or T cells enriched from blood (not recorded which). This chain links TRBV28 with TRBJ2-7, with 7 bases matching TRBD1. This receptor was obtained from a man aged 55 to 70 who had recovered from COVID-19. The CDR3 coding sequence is TGTGCCAGCAGTTTGCCACAGGGGTATGGCGAGCAGTACTTC. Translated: CASSLPQGYGEQYF. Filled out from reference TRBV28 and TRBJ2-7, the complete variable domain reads DVKVTQSSRYLVKRTGEKVFLECVQDMDHENMFWYRQDPGLGLRLIYFSYDVKMKEKGDIPEGYSVSREKKERFSLILESASTNQTSMYLCASSLPQGYGEQYFGPGTRLTVT.